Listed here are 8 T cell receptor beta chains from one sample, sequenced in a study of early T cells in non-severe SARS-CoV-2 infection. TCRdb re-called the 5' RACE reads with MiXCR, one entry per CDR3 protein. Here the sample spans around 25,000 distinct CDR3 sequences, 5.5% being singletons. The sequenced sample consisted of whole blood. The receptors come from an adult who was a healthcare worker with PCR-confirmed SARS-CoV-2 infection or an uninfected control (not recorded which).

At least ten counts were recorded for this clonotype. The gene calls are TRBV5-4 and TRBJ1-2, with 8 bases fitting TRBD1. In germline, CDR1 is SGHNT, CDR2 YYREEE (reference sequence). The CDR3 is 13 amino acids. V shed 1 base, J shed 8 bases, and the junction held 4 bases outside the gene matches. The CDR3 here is CASSLQGAPGYTF. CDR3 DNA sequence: TGTGCCAGCAGCTTGCAGGGGGCGCCCGGCTACACCTTC.

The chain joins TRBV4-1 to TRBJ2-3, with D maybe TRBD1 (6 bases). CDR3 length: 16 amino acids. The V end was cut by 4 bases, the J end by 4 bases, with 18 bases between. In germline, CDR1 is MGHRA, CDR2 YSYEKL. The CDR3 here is CASSRGPNRAADTQYF. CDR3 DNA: TGCGCCAGCAGCCGTGGACCAAACAGGGCCGCAGATACGCAGTATTTT.

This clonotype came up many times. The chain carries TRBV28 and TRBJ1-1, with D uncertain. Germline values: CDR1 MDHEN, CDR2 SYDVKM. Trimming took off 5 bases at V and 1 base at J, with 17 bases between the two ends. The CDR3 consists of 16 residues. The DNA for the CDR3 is TGTGCCAGCAGTACACAATTCAGGCTTCCGAACACTGAAGCTTTCTTT. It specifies CASSTQFRLPNTEAFF. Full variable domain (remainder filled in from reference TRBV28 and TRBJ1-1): DVKVTQSSRYLVKRTGEKVFLECVQDMDHENMFWYRQDPGLGLRLIYFSYDVKMKEKGDIPEGYSVSREKKERFSLILESASTNQTSMYLCASSTQFRLPNTEAFFGQGTRLTVV.

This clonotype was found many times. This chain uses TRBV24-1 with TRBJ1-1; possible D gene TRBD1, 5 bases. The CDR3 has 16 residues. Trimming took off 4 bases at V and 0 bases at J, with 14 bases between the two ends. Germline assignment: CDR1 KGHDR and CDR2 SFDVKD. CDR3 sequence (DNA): TGTGCCACCAGTGACCCTAGGGCAGGGATGAACACTGAAGCTTTCTTT. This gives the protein CATSDPRAGMNTEAFF.

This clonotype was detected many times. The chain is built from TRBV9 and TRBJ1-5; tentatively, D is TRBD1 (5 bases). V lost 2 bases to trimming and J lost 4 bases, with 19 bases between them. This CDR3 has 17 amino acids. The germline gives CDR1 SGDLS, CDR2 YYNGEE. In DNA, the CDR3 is TGTGCCAGCAGCGTCGGTCAGGGAGGGTCCGGTAATCAGCCCCAGCATTTT. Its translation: CASSVGQGGSGNQPQHF.

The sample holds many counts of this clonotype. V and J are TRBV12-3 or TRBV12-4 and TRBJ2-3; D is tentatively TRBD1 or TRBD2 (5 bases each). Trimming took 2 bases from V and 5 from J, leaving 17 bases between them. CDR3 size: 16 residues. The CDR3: CASSLPVVGVVDTQYF. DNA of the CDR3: TGTGCCAGCAGTTTACCTGTCGTGGGGGTTGTAGATACGCAGTATTTT.

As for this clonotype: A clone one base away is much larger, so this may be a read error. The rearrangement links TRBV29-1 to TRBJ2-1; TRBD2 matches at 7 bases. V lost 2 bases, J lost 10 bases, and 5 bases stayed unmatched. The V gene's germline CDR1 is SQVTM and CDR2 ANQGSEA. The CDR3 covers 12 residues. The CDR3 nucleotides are TGCAGCGTTGAACTAGCGGTCTCCGAGCAGTTCTTC. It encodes CSVELAVSEQFF.

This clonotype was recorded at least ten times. Written as DNA, the CDR3 is TGTGCCAGCAGTTGGCTAGAGCAGCCCCAGCATTTT. Amino acids: CASSWLEQPQHF. The V and J genes are TRBV6-6 and TRBJ1-5, with D uncertain. V gave up 4 bases and J gave up 7 bases, with 8 bases separating them. The germline V gene encodes CDR1 MNHNY and CDR2 SVGAGI (reference sequence). This CDR3 is 12 amino acids long.